The table lists the clone carrying this TCR beta chain with a few counts. The antigen remains undetermined. This entry belongs to a study of T cell repertoires in cytomegalovirus infection. The wider study: It can be stated that public TCR beta signatures indicated CMV infection as well as a matching HLA type. General observations from the study: There were HLA-C-restricted CMV-specific TCR beta clonotypes dominating the ex vivo response.

Between the trimmed V and J ends, which lost 3 bases and 6 bases, there was a span of 15 bases. This CDR3 contains 15 residues. Per germline, CDR1 MDHEN and CDR2 SYDVKM. One entry per CDR3 protein results from TCRdb running MiXCR on the reads. This table has 130,000 or so distinct CDR3 sequences, under 8% appearing once. The material sequenced was PBMCs. The chain joins TRBV28 to TRBJ1-5; D gene ambiguous. The receptor was isolated from a human donor in good health (CMV status not recorded). Some clones in this sample may be carry-over from other donors' samples. This CDR3 reads CASSLLKGAGQPQHF. CDR3 bases: TGTGCCAGCAGTTTGCTTAAGGGTGCCGGTCAGCCCCAGCATTTT.